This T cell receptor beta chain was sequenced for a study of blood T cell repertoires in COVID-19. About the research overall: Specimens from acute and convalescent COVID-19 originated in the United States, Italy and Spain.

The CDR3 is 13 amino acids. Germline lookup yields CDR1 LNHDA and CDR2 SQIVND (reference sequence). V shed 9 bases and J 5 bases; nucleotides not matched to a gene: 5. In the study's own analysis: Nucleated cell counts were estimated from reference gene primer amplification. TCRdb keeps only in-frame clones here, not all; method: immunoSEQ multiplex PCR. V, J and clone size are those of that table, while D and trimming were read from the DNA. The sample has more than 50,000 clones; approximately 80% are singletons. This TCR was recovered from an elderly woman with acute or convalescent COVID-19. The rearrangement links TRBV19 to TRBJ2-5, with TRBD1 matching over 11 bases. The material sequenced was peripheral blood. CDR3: CASRTGGGETQYF. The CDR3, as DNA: TGTGCCAGCCGGACAGGGGGCGGGGAGACCCAGTACTTC.